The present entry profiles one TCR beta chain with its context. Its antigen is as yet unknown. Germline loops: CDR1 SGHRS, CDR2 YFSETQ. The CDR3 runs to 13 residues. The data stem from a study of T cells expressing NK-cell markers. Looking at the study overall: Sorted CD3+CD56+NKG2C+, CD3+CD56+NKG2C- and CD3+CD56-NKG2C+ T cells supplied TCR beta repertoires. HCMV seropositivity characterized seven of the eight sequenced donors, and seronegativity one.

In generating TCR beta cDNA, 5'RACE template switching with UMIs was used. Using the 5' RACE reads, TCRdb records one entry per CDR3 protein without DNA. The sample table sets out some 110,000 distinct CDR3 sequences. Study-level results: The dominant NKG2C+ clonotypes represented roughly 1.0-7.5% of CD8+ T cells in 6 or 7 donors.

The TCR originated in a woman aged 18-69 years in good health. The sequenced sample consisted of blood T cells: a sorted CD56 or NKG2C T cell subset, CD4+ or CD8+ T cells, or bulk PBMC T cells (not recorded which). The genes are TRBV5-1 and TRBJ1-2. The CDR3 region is CASSNGQSYGYTF.